Following are 32 T cell receptor beta chains from one sample sequenced in a study of cytomegalovirus exposure and HLA in healthy donors. The study ran its PCR with 60 Vbeta and 13 Jbeta primers. Only in-frame clones appear in the TCRdb table, and some are missing; sequencing was by immunoSEQ multiplex PCR. The sample records about 98,000 clones, roughly four fifths being singletons. The sequencing sample was made of PBMCs. These receptors all stem from a human donor in good health.

The chain carries TRBV6-1 and TRBJ1-6; 9 bases map to TRBD1. J was trimmed by 7 bases and V by 8 bases; bases with no gene match: 9. The CDR3 runs 15 residues. Germline CDR1 is MNHNS and CDR2 is SASEGT. The CDR3 DNA reads TGTGCCAGCGGCGCTAAGACAGGGGGGAATTCACCCCTCCACTTT. Encoded protein: CASGAKTGGNSPLHF.

This clone appeared once. The rearrangement uses TRBV5-1 and TRBJ2-7; 8 bases fit TRBD1. This CDR3 has 14 amino acids. The germline V gene encodes CDR1 SGHRS and CDR2 YFSETQ. The ends lost 5 bases at V and 2 bases at J; junction bases unmatched: 6. The CDR3 reads CASSYPDRAYEQYF. CDR3 coding DNA: TGCGCCAGCAGTTATCCGGACAGGGCCTACGAGCAGTACTTC. Full variable domain (missing parts from reference TRBV5-1 and TRBJ2-7): KAGVTQTPRYLIKTRGQQVTLSCSPISGHRSVSWYQQTPGQGLQFLFEYFSETQRNKGNFPGRFSGRQFSNSRSEMNVSTLELGDSALYLCASSYPDRAYEQYFGPGTRLTVT.

This clone is a singleton in its sample. V usage is TRBV29-1 and J usage is TRBJ2-1; TRBD2 is a possible D gene (6 bases). Trimming took off 1 base at V and 5 bases at J, with 12 bases between the two ends. Per germline, CDR1 SQVTM and CDR2 ANQGSEA. The CDR3 consists of 14 residues. The CDR3 is CSVEVWEADNEQFF. Written as DNA, the CDR3 is TGCAGCGTTGAAGTGTGGGAGGCGGACAATGAGCAGTTCTTC.

CDR3 residues: CASSRTDRGPGNSPLHF. CDR3 nucleotide sequence: TGCGCCAGCAGCCGAACCGACAGGGGGCCCGGTAATTCACCCCTCCACTTT. The chain combines TRBV4-1 with TRBJ1-6, with 10 bases matching TRBD1. V dropped 4 bases and J dropped 6; count of bases not matched to a gene: 9. Germline values: CDR1 MGHRA, CDR2 YSYEKL. The CDR3 consists of 17 residues.

This clone was counted once. The genes are TRBV5-1 and TRBJ2-7; 9 bases fit TRBD1. The germline V gene has CDR1 SGHRS and CDR2 YFSETQ. The V gene end was trimmed by 6 bases and the J gene end by 1 base; junction bases not matched to a gene: 8. The CDR3 runs to 15 residues. For the CDR3, the DNA is TGCGCCAGCACCCCAAGCGGACAGGGGTCCTACGAGCAGTACTTC. It yields the protein CASTPSGQGSYEQYF.

The genes are TRBV7-9 and TRBJ2-1; TRBD1 might be the D (5 bases). The germline V and J ends were trimmed by 6 bases and 6 bases, with 21 bases remaining between them. The CDR3 length is 16 residues. Germline V lookup: CDR1 SEHNR, CDR2 FQNEAQ (reference sequence). DNA for the CDR3: TGTGCCAGCAGTTCCGGCCGGCCAGGGTGGGTCAATGAGCAGTTCTTC. It specifies CASSSGRPGWVNEQFF.

This clone was observed a handful of times. The chain joins TRBV5-4 to TRBJ1-1; D may be TRBD1 (6 bases). Between the trimmed V and J ends, which lost 4 bases and 0 bases, there was a span of 13 bases. Germline V gives CDR1 SGHNT, CDR2 YYREEE (reference sequence). The CDR3 totals 15 residues. The CDR3, as DNA: TGTGCCAGCAGCGGGCTTCGGACAGTGAACACTGAAGCTTTCTTT. Translation gives CASSGLRTVNTEAFF. The complete variable domain, with remaining parts taken from reference TRBV5-4 and TRBJ1-1, reads ETGVTQSPTHLIKTRGQQVTLRCSSQSGHNTVSWYQQALGQGPQFIFQYYREEENGRGNFPPRFSGLQFPNYSSELNVNALELDDSALYLCASSGLRTVNTEAFFGQGTRLTVV.

This clone occurred once. CDR3 in DNA: TGTGCCAGCAGCTTACTACTAGCGGGGGACAATGAGCAGTTCTTC. Residues: CASSLLLAGDNEQFF. The gene calls are TRBV7-6 and TRBJ2-1; 11 nucleotides align to TRBD2. Unmatched junction bases numbered 2, after V lost 2 bases and J lost 5 bases. This CDR3 has 15 amino acids. Germline CDR1 reads SGHVS; CDR2 reads FNYEAQ.

This chain uses TRBV5-1 with TRBJ2-1; 15 positions agree with TRBD2. The length of the CDR3 is 14 residues. Germline V gives CDR1 SGHRS, CDR2 YFSETQ. V trimming: 5 bases; J trimming: 7 bases; junction bases outside the gene matches: 1. CDR3 sequence reads: CASRGTSGGNEQFF. The CDR3 nucleotides are TGCGCCAGCAGGGGGACTAGCGGGGGGAATGAGCAGTTCTTC.

The chain joins TRBV4-1 to TRBJ1-5; D unclear. V lost 2 bases to trimming and J lost 0 bases, with 14 bases between them. CDR1 is MGHRA, CDR2 YSYEKL, per germline. The CDR3 has 17 residues. CDR3 protein: CASSQSSQQYSNQPQHF. The CDR3 bases are TGCGCCAGCAGCCAATCCAGTCAACAGTATAGCAATCAGCCCCAGCATTTT.

Here the CDR3 DNA reads TGTGCCAGCAGCCGAACGGGACTTTACAATGAGCAGTTCTTC. Protein: CASSRTGLYNEQFF. The chain links TRBV5-4 to TRBJ2-1; TRBD2 might be the D (6 bases). Trimming cost V 4 bases and J 4 bases, with 12 bases left between them. The CDR3 is 14 residues long. Germline V gene lookup returns CDR1 SGHNT and CDR2 YYREEE (reference sequence).

This chain joins TRBV4-1 and TRBJ1-2; 10 bases fit TRBD1. Germline CDR1 is MGHRA and CDR2 is YSYEKL. The trim removed 2 bases at V and 11 bases at J, leaving 32 bases unmatched. This CDR3 region has 22 residues. The CDR3 bases are TGCGCCAGCAGCCAAAACCGGTTTTTCACCCGCTCACAAGGGACAGGGGAGAGAGGGTACACCTTC. It yields the protein CASSQNRFFTRSQGTGERGYTF.

The V gene is TRBV2, the J gene TRBJ1-2; TRBD1 matches at 9 bases. After removal of 6 bases from V and 0 bases from J, the junction contained 11 bases not matched to a gene. This CDR3 is built from 17 residues. Germline CDR1 is SNHLY and CDR2 is FYNNEI. CDR3 in amino acids: CASSYSGTGLPNYGYTF. In DNA form, the CDR3 reads TGTGCCAGCAGCTACTCCGGGACAGGGCTCCCTAACTATGGCTACACCTTC.

CDR3 protein: CASSQPDRGGSGELFF. The CDR3 DNA sequence: TGTGCCAGCAGCCAACCGGACAGGGGAGGATCCGGGGAGCTGTTTTTT. The chain recombines TRBV4-2 with TRBJ2-2; 9 nucleotides agree with TRBD1. Germline CDR1 and CDR2: LGHNA and YNFKEQ. J gave up 6 bases and V 2 bases, and 7 bases lay outside the gene matches. The CDR3 runs to 16 residues.

The CDR3 DNA follows: TGTGCCAGCAGCTTAGGACAGGAAGCCTCCTATAATTCACCCCTCCACTTT. It is translated as CASSLGQEASYNSPLHF. The chain carries TRBV5-4 and TRBJ1-6, with 7 positions matching TRBD1. V was clipped by 2 bases and J by 0 bases; unmatched bases: 5. The V gene's germline CDR1 is SGHNT and CDR2 YYREEE (reference sequence). The CDR3 totals 17 residues.

The CDR3 loop is CASSDGQYTYEQYF. The CDR3 region has the DNA TGTGCCAGCAGTGACGGACAGTATACCTACGAGCAGTACTTC. The chain has TRBV2 and TRBJ2-7; the D gene is possibly TRBD1 (6 bases). V lost 3 bases, J lost 2 bases, and 11 bases lay in between. Germline V gene sequence: CDR1 SNHLY, CDR2 FYNNEI. The CDR3 runs to 14 residues.

CDR3 residues: CASTKGYVNTEAFF. The CDR3 DNA follows: TGTGCCAGCACGAAGGGGTATGTGAACACTGAAGCTTTCTTT. The V call is TRBV6-6, the J call TRBJ1-1; maybe TRBD1 (5 bases). CDR1 and CDR2 from the germline V gene are MNHNY and SVGAGI (reference sequence). There are 14 residues in the CDR3. V was trimmed by 7 bases and J by 0 bases, leaving 12 bases between them.

This chain connects TRBV6-6 to TRBJ1-3; D not resolved. With 0 bases removed from V and 2 bases from J, the gap between germline ends came to 8 bases. The CDR3 has 15 amino acids. Germline CDR1 is MNHNY and CDR2 is SVGAGI (reference sequence). The CDR3 nucleotides are TGTGCCAGCAGTTACTCTCCAGGTGCTGGAAACACCATATATTTT. It encodes CASSYSPGAGNTIYF.

This rearrangement joins TRBV5-4 to TRBJ2-2; TRBD1 aligns across 7 bases. Trimming removed 3 bases from V and 6 bases from J; junction bases left unmatched: 5. CDR1 and CDR2 from the germline V gene are SGHNT and YYREEE (reference sequence). The CDR3 spans 14 residues. This CDR3 is CASSSTGYAGELFF. CDR3 nucleotides: TGTGCCAGCAGCTCGACAGGGTACGCCGGGGAGCTGTTTTTT.

The V gene is TRBV5-6, the J gene TRBJ2-7, with a tentative D call TRBD2 (6 bases). The V and J ends lost 0 bases and 2 bases respectively, with 9 bases between them. The CDR3 is 14 residues long. Looked up from germline, CDR1 is SGHDT and CDR2 is YYEEEE. The CDR3 DNA reads as TGTGCCAGCAGCTTGGGGGGGGATACCTACGAGCAGTACTTC. This encodes CASSLGGDTYEQYF.

This chain connects TRBV27 to TRBJ1-5; the match to TRBD1 covers 7 bases. Germline assignment: CDR1 MNHEY and CDR2 SMNVEV (reference sequence). The CDR3 totals 14 residues. The trim removed 9 bases at V and 3 bases at J, leaving 8 bases unmatched. CDR3 sequence reads: CASRDRNYNQPQHF. The CDR3 nucleotides are TGTGCCAGTAGGGACAGAAACTACAATCAGCCCCAGCATTTT.

V gene TRBV10-1 combines with J gene TRBJ2-5; TRBD2 agrees at 12 bases. V lost 11 bases, J lost 5 bases, and 6 bases stayed unmatched. Per germline, CDR1 WNHNN and CDR2 SYGVQD (reference sequence). There are 13 residues in the CDR3. In nucleotides, the CDR3 is TGCGCCTCTAGCGGGGGGGCGGACGAGACCCAGTACTTC. Its protein is CASSGGADETQYF.

Remarks on this clone: Mismatch with germline at one junction end may stem from a read error. The sample holds other DNA sequences that translate to the same CDR3. The chain employs TRBV5-6 and TRBJ1-1; TRBD1 matches 8 bases. This CDR3 is built from 13 residues. Germline V lookup: CDR1 SGHDT, CDR2 YYEEEE. The CDR3 spells CASSIGQGAEAFF. The CDR3 DNA is TGTGCCAGCAGCATTGGACAGGGCGCTGAAGCTTTTTTT.

The genes are TRBV5-1 and TRBJ1-4; D might be TRBD1 (5 bases). There are 16 residues in the CDR3. CDR1 is SGHRS and CDR2 is YFSETQ in the germline V gene. V lost 1 base, J lost 8 bases, and 18 bases lay in between. CDR3 nucleotide sequence: TGCGCCAGCAGCTTGAGCGAAGGAGGGGTCTGGGAAAAACTGTTTTTT. Amino acids: CASSLSEGGVWEKLFF.

The sample holds one count of this clone. The chain couples TRBV2 to TRBJ1-2; no clear D. The CDR3 contains 14 residues. V was clipped by 2 bases and J by 2 bases, with 9 bases between them. CDR1 and CDR2 from the germline V gene are SNHLY and FYNNEI. CDR3: CASSEIRGNYGYTF. CDR3 nucleotides: TGTGCCAGCAGTGAAATTCGGGGAAACTATGGCTACACCTTC.

This clone was counted once. This sequence joins TRBV7-9 and TRBJ2-1, with D possibly being TRBD2 (6 bases). CDR1 is SEHNR and CDR2 is FQNEAQ in the germline V gene (reference sequence). The CDR3 is 19 amino acids. Trimming left V 5 bases short and J 5 bases short, with 28 bases between. The CDR3 sequence: CASSHPLRREGGLDNEQFF. CDR3 nucleotide sequence: TGTGCCAGCAGCCACCCGCTCCGACGTGAGGGAGGTCTCGACAATGAGCAGTTCTTC.

The chain has TRBV12-5 and TRBJ2-3; 11 nucleotides line up with TRBD2. Germline V gene sequence: CDR1 LGHNT, CDR2 FRNRAP. Losses at the gene ends were 1 base for V and 2 bases for J; bases not matched to a gene: 5. The CDR3 is 17 amino acids. CDR3 DNA: TGTGCTAGTGGTTTGGCTAGCGGGGGGCTGAACACAGATACGCAGTATTTT. Translation: CASGLASGGLNTDTQYF.

The CDR3 nucleotides read TGTGCCACCAGCAATCCGGACAGGTTAAGCACCGGGGAGCTGTTTTTT. Translation: CATSNPDRLSTGELFF. The V gene is TRBV15, the J gene TRBJ2-2; 7 positions agree with TRBD1. There are 16 residues in the CDR3. V trimming: 4 bases; J trimming: 4 bases; junction bases outside the gene matches: 9. CDR1 and CDR2 (germline): LNHNV, YYDKDF (reference sequence).

The chain links TRBV4-2 to TRBJ2-7; 15 bases line up with TRBD2. Germline V gene data show CDR1 as LGHNA and CDR2 as YNFKEQ. The CDR3 length is 22 residues. V trimming: 2 bases; J trimming: 11 bases; junction bases outside the gene matches: 28. The CDR3: CASSQPEALGWEGTGLAGGEYF. DNA of the CDR3: TGTGCCAGCAGCCAACCCGAAGCACTGGGTTGGGAGGGCACTGGACTAGCGGGGGGGGAGTACTTC.

CDR3 bases: TGTGCCAGCAGCTTAACCGGGAACGAGCAGTACTTC. This codes for CASSLTGNEQYF. This chain uses TRBV7-2 with TRBJ2-7, with a possible D match to TRBD2 (5 bases). This CDR3 is 12 amino acids long. Germline-derived CDR1 and CDR2 are SGHTA and FQGNSA. V was clipped by 2 bases and J by 5 bases, with 7 bases between them. Together with reference TRBV7-2 and TRBJ2-7, the CDR3 gives the full variable domain: GAGVSQSPSNKVTEKGKDVELRCDPISGHTALYWYRQSLGQGLEFLIYFQGNSAPDKSGLPSDRFSAERTGGSVSTLTIQRTQQEDSAVYLCASSLTGNEQYFGPGTRLTVT.

V usage is TRBV30 and J usage is TRBJ1-1; TRBD1 matches at 9 bases. Germline V gene data show CDR1 as GTSNPN and CDR2 as SVGIG (reference sequence). The CDR3 covers 13 residues. The trim removed 8 bases at V and 3 bases at J, leaving 7 bases unmatched. CDR3 bases: TGTGCCGGAGAACAGGGGGCGGACACTGAAGCTTTCTTT. It is translated as CAGEQGADTEAFF. Full variable domain (rest looked up from reference TRBV30 and TRBJ1-1): SQTIHQWPATLVQPVGSPLSLECTVEGTSNPNLYWYRQAAGRGLQLLFYSVGIGQISSEVPQNLSASRPQDRQFILSSKKLLLSDSGFYLCAGEQGADTEAFFGQGTRLTVV.

The chain uses TRBV18 and TRBJ2-5, with TRBD1 matching 11 bases. Germline CDR1 and CDR2: KGHSH and LQKENI. This CDR3 region has 16 residues. The V and J ends lost 4 bases and 3 bases, in that order; junction bases with no gene match: 7. The CDR3 sequence: CASSHRDRGSEETQYF. CDR3 in DNA: TGTGCCAGCTCACACCGGGACAGGGGGTCAGAAGAGACCCAGTACTTC.